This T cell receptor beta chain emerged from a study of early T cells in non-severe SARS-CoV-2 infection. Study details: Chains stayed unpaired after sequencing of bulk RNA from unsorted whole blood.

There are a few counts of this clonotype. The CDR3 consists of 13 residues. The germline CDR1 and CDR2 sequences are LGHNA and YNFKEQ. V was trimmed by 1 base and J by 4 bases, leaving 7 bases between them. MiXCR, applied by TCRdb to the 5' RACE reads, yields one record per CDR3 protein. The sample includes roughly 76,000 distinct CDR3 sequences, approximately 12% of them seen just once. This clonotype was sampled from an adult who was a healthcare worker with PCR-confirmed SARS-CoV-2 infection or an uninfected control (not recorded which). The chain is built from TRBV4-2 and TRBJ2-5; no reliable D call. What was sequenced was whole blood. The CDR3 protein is CASSQASAETQYF. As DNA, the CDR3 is TGTGCCAGCAGCCAAGCTTCTGCAGAGACCCAGTACTTC.